The next 4 T cell receptor beta chains were all read from a single sample in a study of STAT3 mutations in large granular lymphocyte leukemia. Produced via immunoSEQ multiplex PCR; TCRdb's table is partial and in-frame only. The table has about 42,000 clones, 80% to 85% seen once. Their antigens are not known. General study results and limits: At least one immunodominant TCR beta clonotype appeared in every T-cell large granular lymphocyte leukemia patient.

Sequenced material: PBMCs. The receptor set was obtained from a human donor with T large granular lymphocyte leukemia. Some clones in this sample may be carry-over from other donors' samples.

V usage is TRBV4-3 and J usage is TRBJ2-3; 9 nucleotides align to TRBD2. Germline trimming cut 0 bases from V and 2 bases from J; bases unmatched to any gene: 9. The length of the CDR3 is 18 residues. Germline V gives CDR1 LGHNA, CDR2 YSLEER. In nucleotides, the CDR3 is TGCGCCAGCAGCCAAGAGAGGCTAGCGGGGACAGACACAGATACGCAGTATTTT. Residues: CASSQERLAGTDTDTQYF.

The chain joins TRBV5-8 to TRBJ2-7; D unclear. The V end was cut by 2 bases, the J end by 2 bases, with 11 bases between. The length of the CDR3 is 14 residues. In germline, CDR1 is SGHTS, CDR2 YDEGEE. The CDR3 nucleotides are TGTGCCAGCAGCTTCTTCGGGCCCGCCTACGAGCAGTACTTC. Encoded protein: CASSFFGPAYEQYF.

The chain combines TRBV6-1 with TRBJ1-1; D uncertain. Germline lookup yields CDR1 MNHNS and CDR2 SASEGT. The germline V and J ends were trimmed by 5 bases and 6 bases, with 13 bases remaining between them. This CDR3 has 13 amino acids. This CDR3 is CASSSSGYAEAFF. In DNA form, the CDR3 reads TGTGCCAGCAGTTCCTCGGGGTACGCTGAAGCTTTCTTT.

Only a few counts were recorded for this clone. This sequence joins TRBV19 and TRBJ2-5; 9 bases line up with TRBD1. CDR3 length: 13 amino acids. With 6 bases clipped from V and 5 bases from J, the junction kept 4 bases outside the gene matches. Looked up from germline, CDR1 is LNHDA and CDR2 is SQIVND (reference sequence). CDR3 DNA sequence: TGTGCCAGTAGCGTGGGGACAGGGGAGACCCAGTACTTC. Translating gives CASSVGTGETQYF.